This passage covers 28 T cell receptor beta chains from one sample sequenced in a study of CD8 T cells in ankylosing spondylitis (dated by TCRdb to 2017 to 2019). These receptors' targets are unknown. Broad study findings and their caveats: A TCR beta motif of eight highly homologous amino acid variants appeared characteristic of blood from ankylosing spondylitis patients.

The library was prepared using 5' RACE. This sample was sequenced with an Illumina HiSeq 2500. The public reads were reprocessed in TCRdb via fastp at Q25 and MiXCR, keeping in-frame beta chains. Identical CDR3 protein sequences are pooled into one entry, listed with their most common genes and DNA. This sample comprises around 91,000 distinct CDR3 sequences, about 9% of them detected only once. Of the sample, over 25% falls within the top ten clones. The material sequenced was blood, either unsorted or a sorted T cell fraction (not recorded which). The receptors were gathered from a male donor with ankylosing spondylitis.

This clonotype has a handful of counts. The rearrangement joins TRBV29-1 to TRBJ2-7; 10 bases are shared with TRBD2. Germline V gives CDR1 SQVTM, CDR2 ANQGSEA. V lost 4 bases to trimming and J lost 3 bases; unmatched junction nucleotides: 0. This CDR3 has 12 amino acids. The CDR3 protein is CSVVAGGYEQYF. In DNA, the CDR3 is TGCAGCGTTGTAGCGGGAGGCTACGAGCAGTACTTC.

The genes are TRBV29-1 and TRBJ2-7; TRBD2 matches at 13 bases. The CDR3 has 15 amino acids. With V trimmed by 5 bases and J by 0 bases, 4 bases remained unmatched. CDR1 is SQVTM and CDR2 is ANQGSEA in the germline V gene. The CDR3, as DNA: TGCAGCGTTTTGGGACTAGCGGGAAACTCCTACGAGCAGTACTTC. It specifies CSVLGLAGNSYEQYF.

At least ten counts were recorded for this clonotype. The chain carries TRBV7-9 and TRBJ1-1; no clear D. The CDR3 has 13 amino acids. Trimming removed 7 bases from V and 0 bases from J, with 9 bases in between. The V gene's germline CDR1 is SEHNR and CDR2 FQNEAQ (reference sequence). CDR3 bases: TGTGCCAGCAAAATGGGAATGAACACTGAAGCTTTCTTT. Its protein product is CASKMGMNTEAFF. The variable domain in full, with the rest retrieved from reference TRBV7-9 and TRBJ1-1, is DTGVSQNPRHKITKRGQNVTFRCDPISEHNRLYWYRQTLGQGPEFLTYFQNEAQLEKSRLLSDRFSAERPKGSFSTLEIQRTEQGDSAMYLCASKMGMNTEAFFGQGTRLTVV.

J is TRBJ2-7 and V is TRBV20-1; 10 bases agree with TRBD2. This CDR3 is 13 amino acids long. After removal of 5 bases from V and 2 bases from J, the junction contained 3 bases not matched to a gene. Germline V gene lookup returns CDR1 DFQATT and CDR2 SNEGSKA (reference sequence). CDR3 coding DNA: TGCAGTGCTCCAAGCGGGAGGGCCTACGAGCAGTACTTC. Protein: CSAPSGRAYEQYF.

This chain joins TRBV12-3 or TRBV12-4 and TRBJ2-3; no firm D call. V lost 5 bases and J 6 bases, leaving 15 bases between the germline ends. This CDR3 is 14 amino acids long. CDR3 amino acids: CASSHRILADTQYF. CDR3 in DNA: TGTGCCAGCAGTCACCGGATCCTGGCGGATACGCAGTATTTT.

There are many counts of this clonotype. This chain joins TRBV29-1 and TRBJ2-1; D is ambiguous. CDR1 SQVTM and CDR2 ANQGSEA come from the germline V gene. V shed 4 bases and J shed 3 bases, with 13 bases lying between them. The length of the CDR3 is 14 residues. This chain's CDR3 is CSVVQPRGYNEQFF. The CDR3 DNA is TGCAGCGTTGTTCAGCCAAGAGGCTACAATGAGCAGTTCTTC.

This clonotype has at least ten counts. The chain employs TRBV29-1 and TRBJ2-7, with a tentative D call TRBD2 (5 bases). The ends were cut back, 5 bases at V and 0 bases at J, with 11 bases in the middle. The CDR3 is 13 amino acids. Germline CDR1 is SQVTM and CDR2 is ANQGSEA. This CDR3 reads CSVTWENSYEQYV. The CDR3 DNA follows: TGCAGCGTTACGTGGGAGAACTCCTACGAGCAGTACGTC.

The chain couples TRBV3-1 to TRBJ2-3; D is unresolved. V gave up 3 bases and J gave up 4 bases, with 8 bases separating them. This CDR3 region has 13 residues. Germline CDR1 reads LGHDT; CDR2 reads YNNKEL (reference sequence). CDR3 coding DNA: TGTGCCAGCAGCCAGATTTCTGCAGATACGCAGTATTTT. Translating gives CASSQISADTQYF.

This clonotype turned up a few times. The chain carries TRBV13 and TRBJ2-1, with D possibly being TRBD2 (6 bases). The CDR3 sequence is 14 residues long. Germline V gene lookup returns CDR1 PRHDT and CDR2 FYEKMQ (reference sequence). The ends were cut back, 2 bases at V and 4 bases at J, with 9 bases in the middle. The CDR3, as DNA: TGTGCCAGCAGCTTAAGGGACTTGTACAATGAGCAGTTCTTC. This encodes CASSLRDLYNEQFF.

In its sample, this clonotype was seen a few times. The CDR3 sequence: CASSFPPTDTQYF. For the CDR3, the DNA is TGTGCCAGCAGCTTCCCGCCTACAGATACGCAGTATTTT. The V call is TRBV7-2, the J call TRBJ2-3; D remains ambiguous. The germline V gene has CDR1 SGHTA and CDR2 FQGNSA. The CDR3 contains 13 residues. Trimming left V 3 bases short and J 3 bases short, with 7 bases between.

In its sample, this clonotype was seen many times. V and J are TRBV5-6 and TRBJ2-1; no definite D call. The germline CDR1 and CDR2 sequences are SGHDT and YYEEEE. V was trimmed by 2 bases and J by 8 bases, leaving 5 bases between them. The CDR3 is 11 residues long. The CDR3 bases are TGTGCCAGCAGCTTCGCCGATGAGCAGTTCTTC. Amino acids: CASSFADEQFF.

This clonotype was recorded many times. The chain employs TRBV7-8 and TRBJ2-5; TRBD2 matches 9 bases. V gave up 7 bases and J gave up 4 bases; unmatched junction bases: 16. The germline CDR1 and CDR2 sequences are SGHVS and FQNEAQ. The CDR3 covers 17 residues. The CDR3 bases are TGTGCCAGCAACGAGCGGGAGGTACCCGCGAGGAGAGAGACCCAGTACTTC. Its translation: CASNEREVPARRETQYF.

The J gene is TRBJ1-5, the V gene TRBV25-1; D is undetermined. This CDR3 has 13 residues. The V gene lost 0 bases and the J gene lost 4 bases, with 4 bases spanning the gap. Germline CDR1 MGHDK, CDR2 SYGVNS. In DNA, the CDR3 is TGTGCCAGCAGTGAATATGATAATCAGCCCCAGCATTTT. It translates to CASSEYDNQPQHF.

This sequence joins TRBV5-6 and TRBJ1-3; D is undetermined. Germline CDR1 reads SGHDT; CDR2 reads YYEEEE. The length of the CDR3 is 16 residues. V was shortened by 0 bases and J by 0 bases, with 10 bases between the two germline ends. This CDR3 reads CASSLDRRTSGNTIYF. As DNA, the CDR3 is TGTGCCAGCAGCTTGGATCGGAGAACCTCTGGAAACACCATATATTTT.

The rearrangement joins TRBV11-1 to TRBJ2-3, with D perhaps TRBD2 (6 bases). The CDR3 extends over 18 amino acids. Germline CDR1 is SGHAT and CDR2 is FQDESV (reference sequence). Between the trimmed V and J ends, which lost 8 bases and 3 bases, there was a span of 27 bases. The CDR3, as DNA: TGTGCCAGCTGGCCCTTCCGGGAGATGGGTTCGGAAACAGATACGCAGTATTTT. Protein: CASWPFREMGSETDTQYF.

The V and J genes are TRBV1 and TRBJ2-7; the table's D call TRBD2 went unverified against the DNA. TRBV1 is a listed pseudogene. The CDR3 runs to 14 residues. CDR3 amino acids: CTSSHPSSRYEQYF. For the CDR3, the DNA is TGCACCAGCAGCCACCCTAGCTCCCGCTACGAGCAGTACTTC.

This clonotype has at least ten counts. The chain carries TRBV13 and TRBJ1-6, with 10 bases fitting TRBD1. CDR1 is PRHDT, CDR2 FYEKMQ, per germline (reference sequence). V shed 1 base, J shed 9 bases, and the junction held 6 bases outside the gene matches. The CDR3 sequence is 16 residues long. In DNA, the CDR3 is TGTGCCAGCAGCTTAGCCCCCGGGACAGGGGCTTCACCCCTCCACTTT. It encodes CASSLAPGTGASPLHF.

This clonotype was counted between two and nine times. The chain employs TRBV24-1 and TRBJ2-7; the match to TRBD1 covers 7 bases. Per germline, CDR1 KGHDR and CDR2 SFDVKD. The CDR3 totals 15 residues. Trimming removed 9 bases from V and 3 bases from J; junction bases left unmatched: 13. The CDR3 DNA reads as TGTGCCACCTCCACCGGGACAGAACCCAACTACGAGCAGTACGTC. Its protein is CATSTGTEPNYEQYV.

This clonotype has a count of ten or more. The CDR3 is CATSEAGQGGNQPQHF. The CDR3, as DNA: TGTGCCACCAGTGAAGCGGGACAGGGGGGCAATCAGCCCCAGCATTTT. The chain joins TRBV24-1 to TRBJ1-5; 11 bases match TRBD1. J lost 2 bases, V lost 4 bases, and 3 bases had no gene match. CDR3 size: 16 residues. Germline values: CDR1 KGHDR, CDR2 SFDVKD.

This clonotype was recorded many times. V gene TRBV24-1 combines with J gene TRBJ2-2; 10 nucleotides agree with TRBD2. The CDR3 has 15 residues. Germline lookup yields CDR1 KGHDR and CDR2 SFDVKD. Trimming removed 3 bases from V and 5 bases from J; junction bases left unmatched: 2. In DNA, the CDR3 is TGTGCCACCAGTGATAGGGGACTAGCGACCGGGGAGCTGTTTTTT. The encoded protein is CATSDRGLATGELFF.

This clonotype showed up just a few times. The gene calls are TRBV6-5 and TRBJ2-1; tentative D call: TRBD2 (5 bases). The germline V gene has CDR1 MNHEY and CDR2 SVGAGI. The length of the CDR3 is 16 residues. The V and J ends lost 0 bases and 7 bases respectively, with 16 bases between them. The CDR3 is CASSYSIGLVFNEQFF. CDR3 DNA: TGTGCCAGCAGTTACTCTATAGGACTTGTGTTTAATGAGCAGTTCTTC.

The V and J genes are TRBV20-1 and TRBJ1-2; D is unclear. V gave up 0 bases and J gave up 2 bases, with 16 bases separating them. Germline-derived CDR1 and CDR2 are DFQATT and SNEGSKA (reference sequence). The CDR3 runs to 16 residues. The CDR3: CSARDLGSLINYGYTF. The CDR3 nucleotides read TGCAGTGCTAGAGATCTCGGCAGCCTTATAAACTATGGCTACACCTTC.

Ten or more counts support this clonotype. The rearrangement links TRBV3-1 to TRBJ2-3; TRBD2 might be the D (6 bases). The CDR3 is 16 amino acids. Per the germline V gene, CDR1 is LGHDT and CDR2 is YNNKEL (reference sequence). V lost 4 bases, J lost 4 bases, and 18 bases lay in between. Here the CDR3 DNA reads TGTGCCAGCAGCCCCTCCGACGGGAGTCTTTCAGATACGCAGTATTTT. It codes for CASSPSDGSLSDTQYF.

The chain recombines TRBV7-6 with TRBJ1-1; TRBD1 matches 7 bases. This CDR3 region has 15 residues. CDR1 is SGHVS, CDR2 FNYEAQ, per germline. V lost 5 bases and J lost 1; bases outside the gene matches: 7. CDR3 nucleotides: TGTGCCAGCAGCAAAGCCGGGACAGCGAACACTGAAGCTTTCTTT. Its translation: CASSKAGTANTEAFF. The whole variable domain, filled in from reference TRBV7-6 and TRBJ1-1, reads GAGVSQSPRYKVTKRGQDVALRCDPISGHVSLYWYRQALGQGPEFLTYFNYEAQQDKSGLPNDRFSAERPEGSISTLTIQRTEQRDSAMYRCASSKAGTANTEAFFGQGTRLTVV.

The chain combines TRBV5-1 with TRBJ2-1; TRBD2 aligns across 15 bases. With 4 bases clipped from V and 4 bases from J, the junction kept 3 bases outside the gene matches. Germline V gene sequence: CDR1 SGHRS, CDR2 YFSETQ. This CDR3 contains 16 residues. CDR3 sequence reads: CASSLGLAGGYNEQFF. CDR3 DNA: TGCGCCAGCAGCCTTGGACTAGCGGGAGGGTACAATGAGCAGTTCTTC.

CDR3 bases: TGTGCCAGCAGCTTGGACACGCTGGGCCGGGGGAATACGCAGTATTTT. This gives the protein CASSLDTLGRGNTQYF. The chain carries TRBV5-6 and TRBJ2-3; D may be TRBD2 (6 bases). V was shortened by 0 bases and J by 7 bases, with 18 bases between the two germline ends. From germline, CDR1 is SGHDT and CDR2 YYEEEE. This CDR3 is 16 amino acids long.

This clonotype showed up just a few times. CDR3 nucleotides: TGTGCCAGCAGTGAGAGACTAACCCTGGCAGATACGCAGTATTTT. It yields the protein CASSERLTLADTQYF. This chain links TRBV6-1 with TRBJ2-3, with D perhaps TRBD2 (5 bases). V was cut by 3 bases and J by 4 bases, with 14 bases left in between. The germline CDR1 and CDR2 sequences are MNHNS and SASEGT. The CDR3 spans 15 residues.

This sequence joins TRBV19 and TRBJ2-1; TRBD1 matches at 8 bases. This CDR3 has 11 amino acids. The junction had 6 bases not matched to a gene; V was cut back by 9 bases and J by 11 bases. Germline assignment: CDR1 LNHDA and CDR2 SQIVND (reference sequence). This chain's CDR3 is CASGQGFQQFF. CDR3 coding DNA: TGTGCCAGCGGACAGGGTTTCCAGCAGTTCTTC. The whole variable domain, filled in from reference TRBV19 and TRBJ2-1, reads DGGITQSPKYLFRKEGQNVTLSCEQNLNHDAMYWYRQDPGQGLRLIYYSQIVNDFQKGDIAEGYSVSREKKESFPLTVTSAQKNPTAFYLCASGQGFQQFFGPGTRLTVL.